The next 17 T cell receptor beta chains were all read from a single sample in a study of cytomegalovirus exposure and HLA in healthy donors. Repertoires were generated with immunoSEQ multiplex PCR, while TCRdb's copy carries only in-frame clones and drops some. Of around 240,000 clones listed, around 89% are singletons. Sequenced: PBMCs. Source of these receptors: a woman aged 18-30 years in good health and CMV-seronegative.

This clone was observed once. The chain couples TRBV5-6 to TRBJ2-5; D might be TRBD1 (5 bases). The V end was cut by 1 base, the J end by 13 bases, with 17 bases between. The CDR3 contains 13 residues. Germline CDR1 and CDR2: SGHDT and YYEEEE. The CDR3: CASSLLISRTWYF. The CDR3 DNA follows: TGTGCCAGCAGCTTGCTAATTTCTAGGACATGGTACTTC.

The genes are TRBV7-9 and TRBJ2-5, with D possibly TRBD2 on 7 matching bases. Germline CDR1 is SEHNR and CDR2 is FQNEAQ (reference sequence). With 7 bases removed from V and 5 bases from J, the gap between germline ends came to 14 bases. The CDR3 sequence is 13 residues long. CDR3 bases: TGTGCCAGCACCTTCGGGGGGCCGGAGACCCAGTACTTC. The encoded protein is CASTFGGPETQYF.

The J gene is TRBJ2-7, the V gene TRBV5-4; 9 bases agree with TRBD2. V shed 6 bases and J 0 bases; nucleotides not matched to a gene: 4. The CDR3 is 14 amino acids. Germline CDR1 SGHNT, CDR2 YYREEE (reference sequence). CDR3 DNA: TGTGCCAGCACTGCGGGGGGGCCCTCCTACGAGCAGTACGTC. Its protein is CASTAGGPSYEQYV.

The CDR3 DNA reads TGTGCCAGCAGCTTGGCCCGGGACAGGGGTGAAAAACTGTTTTTT. This encodes CASSLARDRGEKLFF. J is TRBJ1-4 and V is TRBV5-6; 10 bases align to TRBD1. This CDR3 comprises 15 residues. The germline CDR1 and CDR2 sequences are SGHDT and YYEEEE. V dropped 0 bases and J dropped 7; count of bases not matched to a gene: 3.

The chain uses TRBV25-1 and TRBJ1-1; no clear D gene. This CDR3 region has 14 residues. Trimming left V 2 bases short and J 6 bases short, with 13 bases between. Germline CDR1 MGHDK, CDR2 SYGVNS. Here the CDR3 DNA reads TGTGCCAGCAGTGAAAAGAGGATGGCAGCTGAAGCTTTCTTT. Translation gives CASSEKRMAAEAFF.

The chain has TRBV30 and TRBJ2-3; TRBD2 is a possible D gene (5 bases). Trimming took 3 bases from V and 3 from J, leaving 16 bases between them. This CDR3 spans 15 amino acids. Germline V gene sequence: CDR1 GTSNPN, CDR2 SVGIG (reference sequence). The CDR3 loop reads CAWRQVGSMTDTQYF. CDR3 in DNA: TGTGCCTGGAGACAAGTGGGGAGTATGACAGATACGCAGTATTTT. The full variable domain, completed using reference TRBV30 and TRBJ2-3, is SQTIHQWPATLVQPVGSPLSLECTVEGTSNPNLYWYRQAAGRGLQLLFYSVGIGQISSEVPQNLSASRPQDRQFILSSKKLLLSDSGFYLCAWRQVGSMTDTQYFGPGTRLTVL.

The chain is built from TRBV5-1 and TRBJ1-4; D is unresolved. The CDR3 extends over 14 amino acids. V shed 8 bases and J shed 8 bases, with 19 bases lying between them. Germline CDR1 and CDR2: SGHRS and YFSETQ. CDR3 bases: TGCGCCAGTAAAACGGGATCCGATTCCGAAAAACTGTTTTTT. Protein sequence: CASKTGSDSEKLFF.

The chain employs TRBV5-1 and TRBJ2-3; TRBD1 matches 10 bases. Per germline, CDR1 SGHRS and CDR2 YFSETQ. This CDR3 is 16 amino acids long. Germline trimming cut 8 bases from V and 4 bases from J; bases unmatched to any gene: 13. The CDR3 reads CARPSSGTGEADTQYF. CDR3 coding DNA: TGCGCCAGGCCCTCCTCGGGGACAGGGGAAGCAGATACGCAGTATTTT.

As for this clone: Other DNA sequences in this specimen translate into the identical CDR3. This chain's CDR3 is CASSLGLAGGRDTQYF. Written as DNA, the CDR3 is TGCGCCAGCAGCTTAGGACTAGCGGGGGGGAGAGATACGCAGTATTTT. The rearrangement uses TRBV5-1 and TRBJ2-3; TRBD2 agrees at 15 bases. The CDR3 covers 16 residues. The trim removed 2 bases at V and 5 bases at J, leaving 3 bases unmatched. Germline assignment: CDR1 SGHRS and CDR2 YFSETQ. Full variable domain (rest looked up from reference TRBV5-1 and TRBJ2-3): KAGVTQTPRYLIKTRGQQVTLSCSPISGHRSVSWYQQTPGQGLQFLFEYFSETQRNKGNFPGRFSGRQFSNSRSEMNVSTLELGDSALYLCASSLGLAGGRDTQYFGPGTRLTVL.

This sequence joins TRBV5-6 and TRBJ2-5, with TRBD1 as a possible D gene (6 bases). The CDR3 consists of 14 residues. V shed 6 bases and J shed 5 bases, with 17 bases lying between them. Germline assignment: CDR1 SGHDT and CDR2 YYEEEE. The CDR3 sequence is CASNPRWGQETQYF. For the CDR3, the DNA is TGTGCCAGCAACCCTAGGTGGGGGCAGGAGACCCAGTACTTC.

This chain joins TRBV7-3 and TRBJ2-1; 11 nucleotides line up with TRBD2. Germline CDR1 reads SGHTA; CDR2 reads FQGTGA. CDR3 length: 15 residues. V lost 5 bases, J lost 3 bases, and 3 bases stayed unmatched. The CDR3 region is CASSMTSGVYNEQFF. CDR3 nucleotide sequence: TGTGCCAGCAGCATGACTAGCGGGGTCTACAATGAGCAGTTCTTC.

The V call is TRBV4-3, the J call TRBJ2-5, with D perhaps TRBD2 (5 bases). Trimming left V 8 bases short and J 4 bases short, with 14 bases between. In germline, CDR1 is LGHNA, CDR2 YSLEER. CDR3 size: 13 residues. CDR3 nucleotides: TGCGCCAGCGCGAAGGCCGGGGTAGAGACCCAGTACTTC. Amino acids: CASAKAGVETQYF.

This chain connects TRBV30 to TRBJ1-5, with D maybe TRBD1 (6 bases). The CDR3 extends over 15 amino acids. The germline V gene has CDR1 GTSNPN and CDR2 SVGIG (reference sequence). Between the trimmed V and J ends, which lost 1 base and 4 bases, there was a span of 14 bases. CDR3 sequence (DNA): TGTGCCTGGAGTGGCCGGGACATGAGGAATCAGCCCCAGCATTTT. It encodes CAWSGRDMRNQPQHF. Full variable domain (rest looked up from reference TRBV30 and TRBJ1-5): SQTIHQWPATLVQPVGSPLSLECTVEGTSNPNLYWYRQAAGRGLQLLFYSVGIGQISSEVPQNLSASRPQDRQFILSSKKLLLSDSGFYLCAWSGRDMRNQPQHFGDGTRLSIL.

The chain uses TRBV29-1 and TRBJ2-1; 9 nucleotides align to TRBD1. CDR1 is SQVTM and CDR2 is ANQGSEA in the germline V gene. The CDR3 is 14 residues long. Trimming cost V 1 base and J 5 bases; bases outside gene matches: 3. CDR3: CSVEVGTGNNEQFF. In nucleotides, the CDR3 is TGCAGCGTTGAAGTTGGGACAGGGAACAATGAGCAGTTCTTC.

Only one count was recorded for this clone. This chain links TRBV13 with TRBJ2-5, with 7 nucleotides matching TRBD1. The trim removed 5 bases at V and 3 bases at J, leaving 6 bases unmatched. This CDR3 contains 14 residues. Germline-derived CDR1 and CDR2 are PRHDT and FYEKMQ (reference sequence). This chain's CDR3 is CASSLQGPKETQYF. The CDR3 coding sequence is TGTGCCAGCAGCCTACAGGGGCCTAAAGAGACCCAGTACTTC.

CDR3 protein: CASSVAGDRPERGELFF. The CDR3 nucleotides are TGTGCCAGCAGCGTAGCCGGAGACAGGCCCGAGAGGGGGGAGCTGTTTTTT. V and J are TRBV9 and TRBJ2-2; perhaps TRBD1 as D (6 bases). CDR3 length: 17 residues. Looked up from germline, CDR1 is SGDLS and CDR2 is YYNGEE. Trimming took 0 bases from V and 8 from J, leaving 20 bases between them. The variable domain in full, completed from reference TRBV9 and TRBJ2-2, reads DSGVTQTPKHLITATGQRVTLRCSPRSGDLSVYWYQQSLDQGLQFLIQYYNGEERAKGNILERFSAQQFPDLHSELNLSSLELGDSALYFCASSVAGDRPERGELFFGEGSRLTVL.

This chain connects TRBV6-5 to TRBJ2-3, with D unresolved. CDR1 is MNHEY and CDR2 is SVGAGI in the germline V gene. This CDR3 is built from 11 residues. V gave up 7 bases and J gave up 3 bases, with 5 bases separating them. CDR3 DNA: TGTGCCAGCACCTATACAGATACGCAGTATTTT. Translating gives CASTYTDTQYF.